This T cell receptor (beta chain) was found in a study of cytomegalovirus exposure and HLA in healthy donors. Notes on the study in general: Subsequent analysis found a tendency for first-cohort TCR clusters to co-occur within the 95 to 150 validation repertoires.

On this clone: Its target is unknown.

Sequencing used immunoSEQ multiplex PCR; TCRdb keeps in-frame clones, though not all of them. The data show approximately 73,000 clones, about 95% seen once. The V end lost 2 bases, the J end lost 0 bases, and 7 bases lay between the germline ends. Germline assignment: CDR1 MNHEY and CDR2 SVGAGI. CDR3 length: 14 residues. Sequenced sample: PBMCs. This sequence originates from a young man in good health and CMV-seronegative. J is TRBJ1-1 and V is TRBV6-5; a possible D gene is TRBD1 (5 bases). Here the CDR3 reads CASSYRQMNTEAFF. DNA for the CDR3: TGTGCCAGCAGTTACCGACAGATGAACACTGAAGCTTTCTTT.